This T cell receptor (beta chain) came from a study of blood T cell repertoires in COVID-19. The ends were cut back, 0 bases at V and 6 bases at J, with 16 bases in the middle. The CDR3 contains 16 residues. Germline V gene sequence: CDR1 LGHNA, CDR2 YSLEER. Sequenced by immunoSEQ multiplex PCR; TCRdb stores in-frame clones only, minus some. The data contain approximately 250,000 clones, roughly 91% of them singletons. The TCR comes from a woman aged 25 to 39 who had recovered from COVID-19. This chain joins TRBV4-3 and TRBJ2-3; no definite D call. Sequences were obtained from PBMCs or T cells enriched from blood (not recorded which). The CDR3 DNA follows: TGCGCCAGCAGCCAAGATGCGAGGTCCCCGTGGGATACGCAGTATTTT. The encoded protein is CASSQDARSPWDTQYF.